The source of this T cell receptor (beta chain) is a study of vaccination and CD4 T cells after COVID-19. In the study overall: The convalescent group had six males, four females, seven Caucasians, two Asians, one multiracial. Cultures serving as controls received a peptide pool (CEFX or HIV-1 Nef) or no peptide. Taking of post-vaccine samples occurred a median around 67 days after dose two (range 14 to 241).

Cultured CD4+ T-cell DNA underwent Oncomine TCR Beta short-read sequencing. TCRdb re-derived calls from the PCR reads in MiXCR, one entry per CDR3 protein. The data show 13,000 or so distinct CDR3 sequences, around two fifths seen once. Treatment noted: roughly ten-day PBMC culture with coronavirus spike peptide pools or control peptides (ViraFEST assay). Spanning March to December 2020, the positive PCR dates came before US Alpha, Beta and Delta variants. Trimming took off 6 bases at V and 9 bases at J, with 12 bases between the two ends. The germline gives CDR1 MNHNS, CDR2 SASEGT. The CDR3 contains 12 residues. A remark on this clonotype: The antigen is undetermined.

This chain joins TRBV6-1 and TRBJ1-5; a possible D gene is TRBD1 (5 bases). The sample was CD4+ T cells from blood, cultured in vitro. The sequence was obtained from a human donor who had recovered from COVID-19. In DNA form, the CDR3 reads TGTGCCAGCAGCGTCGGGGCCGGGCCCCAGCATTTT. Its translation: CASSVGAGPQHF.